The 18 T cell receptor beta chains listed next were all sequenced from one sample in a study of T cell responses to AZD1222 COVID-19 vaccine. Using immunoSEQ multiplex PCR, the repertoire was profiled, and TCRdb retains in-frame clones only, with some absent. This table has approximately 100,000 clones, 87% appearing once. Sequencing used peripheral blood, obtained on day 0 of AZD1222 vaccination. These TCRs come from an adult in good health.

This clone is a singleton in its sample. J is TRBJ1-6 and V is TRBV7-8, with D hard to call. Per germline, CDR1 SGHVS and CDR2 FQNEAQ. This CDR3 has 15 residues. Deletions cut 2 bases from V and 3 bases from J, with 8 bases between. CDR3 DNA sequence: TGTGCCAGCAGCTTAAGTAGGGACTATAATTCACCCCTCCACTTT. Its protein is CASSLSRDYNSPLHF.

This chain joins TRBV5-4 and TRBJ1-5, with TRBD1 identical over 7 bases. The germline V gene encodes CDR1 SGHNT and CDR2 YYREEE (reference sequence). There are 14 residues in the CDR3. V lost 3 bases, J lost 3 bases, and 3 bases stayed unmatched. CDR3 sequence: CASSSGTDNQPQHF. In DNA, the CDR3 is TGTGCCAGCAGCTCCGGGACAGACAATCAGCCCCAGCATTTT.

The gene calls are TRBV18 and TRBJ2-1; 7 bases match TRBD2. Germline CDR1 and CDR2: KGHSH and LQKENI. Trimming cost V 4 bases and J 4 bases; bases outside gene matches: 7. The CDR3 length is 15 residues. In DNA form, the CDR3 reads TGTGCCAGCTCACGGCCGACTAGCAGATACAATGAGCAGTTCTTC. This gives the protein CASSRPTSRYNEQFF.

This chain links TRBV9 with TRBJ2-2; 14 nucleotides line up with TRBD2. Trimming removed 3 bases from V and 5 bases from J; junction bases left unmatched: 9. The CDR3 is 18 amino acids. Germline-derived CDR1 and CDR2 are SGDLS and YYNGEE. The CDR3 is CASSGGLAGVGGTGELFF. The CDR3 coding sequence is TGTGCCAGCAGCGGGGGACTAGCGGGAGTTGGTGGGACCGGGGAGCTGTTTTTT.

The chain carries TRBV28 and TRBJ1-5; 8 nucleotides align to TRBD1. V trimming: 6 bases; J trimming: 3 bases; junction bases outside the gene matches: 16. Germline V gene sequence: CDR1 MDHEN, CDR2 SYDVKM. The CDR3 runs 18 residues. In nucleotides, the CDR3 is TGTGCCAGCAGCACCCTCTTTTTAGGGACAGGACTCAATCAGCCCCAGCATTTT. Amino acid sequence: CASSTLFLGTGLNQPQHF.

The chain recombines TRBV19 with TRBJ2-5; 10 positions agree with TRBD1. The V gene's germline CDR1 is LNHDA and CDR2 SQIVND (reference sequence). The junction had 15 bases not matched to a gene; V was cut back by 7 bases and J by 10 bases. The CDR3 consists of 15 residues. CDR3 sequence (DNA): TGTGCCAGTACCGATGACAGGGGGCCCGGATCGATCCAGTACTTC. This translates into CASTDDRGPGSIQYF. The full variable domain, its missing parts supplied by reference TRBV19 and TRBJ2-5, is DGGITQSPKYLFRKEGQNVTLSCEQNLNHDAMYWYRQDPGQGLRLIYYSQIVNDFQKGDIAEGYSVSREKKESFPLTVTSAQKNPTAFYLCASTDDRGPGSIQYFGPGTRLLVL.

The chain links TRBV5-1 to TRBJ2-1; 12 bases align to TRBD2. The CDR3 sequence is 16 residues long. Germline CDR1 SGHRS, CDR2 YFSETQ. Losses at the gene ends were 5 bases for V and 4 bases for J; bases not matched to a gene: 7. CDR3 protein: CASRRELAGGYNEQFF. The CDR3, as DNA: TGCGCCAGCAGAAGGGAGCTAGCGGGAGGGTACAATGAGCAGTTCTTC.

The chain carries TRBV7-3 and TRBJ1-1; D possibly corresponds to TRBD1 (5 bases). The CDR3 consists of 13 residues. V shed 5 bases and J shed 1 base, with 8 bases lying between them. In germline, CDR1 is SGHTA, CDR2 FQGTGA. DNA of the CDR3: TGTGCCAGCAGCCGTACAGGGAACACTGAAGCTTTCTTT. This gives the protein CASSRTGNTEAFF.

V is TRBV27 and J is TRBJ2-7; TRBD2 aligns across 7 bases. The CDR3 loop spans 15 amino acids. After removal of 4 bases from V and 4 bases from J, the junction contained 10 bases not matched to a gene. The germline V gene has CDR1 MNHEY and CDR2 SMNVEV (reference sequence). CDR3 DNA: TGTGCCAGCAGTTCCTTTGGGACTAAGGTATACGAGCAGTACTTC. It encodes CASSSFGTKVYEQYF.

This chain uses TRBV19 with TRBJ2-2; 8 positions match TRBD1. The V gene's germline CDR1 is LNHDA and CDR2 SQIVND (reference sequence). The CDR3 has 14 residues. V gave up 8 bases and J gave up 7 bases; unmatched junction bases: 9. The CDR3 DNA sequence: TGTGCCAGTCGGAACAGGGGGGCGGTCGGGGAGCTGTTTTTT. This gives the protein CASRNRGAVGELFF.

The chain joins TRBV6-5 to TRBJ2-7, with 10 bases fitting TRBD1. Per germline, CDR1 MNHEY and CDR2 SVGAGI. The CDR3 totals 15 residues. The V and J ends lost 4 bases and 4 bases, in that order; junction bases with no gene match: 7. The CDR3 reads CASSSLDRGKYEQYF. CDR3 in DNA: TGTGCCAGCAGTTCCTTGGACAGGGGGAAGTACGAGCAGTACTTC.

The chain carries TRBV2 and TRBJ2-3; 8 positions match TRBD1. The CDR3 spans 14 residues. Germline V gives CDR1 SNHLY, CDR2 FYNNEI. Trimming cost V 3 bases and J 2 bases; bases outside gene matches: 1. CDR3 in amino acids: CASSEDRDTDTQYF. In DNA form, the CDR3 reads TGTGCCAGCAGTGAGGACAGGGACACAGATACGCAGTATTTT. Using reference TRBV2 and TRBJ2-3 for the parts outside the CDR3, the full variable domain is EPEVTQTPSHQVTQMGQEVILRCVPISNHLYFYWYRQILGQKVEFLVSFYNNEISEKSEIFDDQFSVERPDGSNFTLKIRSTKLEDSAMYFCASSEDRDTDTQYFGPGTRLTVL.

As concerns this clone: This CDR3 is also generated by other DNA sequences in the sample. The J gene is TRBJ2-3, the V gene TRBV7-6, with TRBD2 matching over 11 bases. Germline V gene lookup returns CDR1 SGHVS and CDR2 FNYEAQ. Trimming removed 5 bases from V and 3 bases from J; junction bases left unmatched: 4. The CDR3 loop spans 15 amino acids. The CDR3 protein is CASSPLAGGTDTQYF. CDR3 bases: TGTGCCAGCAGCCCGCTAGCGGGAGGTACAGATACGCAGTATTTT.

J is TRBJ1-4 and V is TRBV28, with a weak D call TRBD1 (6 bases). Germline values: CDR1 MDHEN, CDR2 SYDVKM. This CDR3 comprises 15 residues. Between the trimmed V and J ends, which lost 4 bases and 8 bases, there was a span of 17 bases. CDR3 in DNA: TGTGCCAGCAGTTCCTTAGGGGGTGGTGAGGAAAAACTGTTTTTT. Protein: CASSSLGGGEEKLFF.

The chain links TRBV14 to TRBJ1-2, with TRBD1 matching over 9 bases. This CDR3 region has 14 residues. CDR1 is SGHDN and CDR2 is FVKESK in the germline V gene. With V trimmed by 1 base and J by 8 bases, 5 bases remained unmatched. The CDR3 region has the DNA TGTGCCAGCAGCCAAGCCCGGACAGGGGAGGGCTACACCTTC. Protein sequence: CASSQARTGEGYTF. Together with reference TRBV14 and TRBJ1-2, the CDR3 gives the full variable domain: EAGVTQFPSHSVIEKGQTVTLRCDPISGHDNLYWYRRVMGKEIKFLLHFVKESKQDESGMPNNRFLAERTGGTYSTLKVQPAELEDSGVYFCASSQARTGEGYTFGSGTRLTVV.

This clone was counted a few times. The chain recombines TRBV4-2 with TRBJ2-7, with 9 bases aligning to TRBD1. Germline V gene sequence: CDR1 LGHNA, CDR2 YNFKEQ. V lost 1 base, J lost 1 base, and 8 bases stayed unmatched. This CDR3 spans 17 amino acids. The CDR3 loop reads CASSQGKPGQGSYEQYF. The CDR3 DNA is TGTGCCAGCAGCCAAGGCAAGCCGGGACAGGGATCCTACGAGCAGTACTTC.

V and J are TRBV24-1 and TRBJ2-3; 9 bases match TRBD2. The CDR3 length is 16 residues. Looked up from germline, CDR1 is KGHDR and CDR2 is SFDVKD. J was trimmed by 5 bases and V by 4 bases; bases with no gene match: 9. The CDR3 here is CATSDPGAGGKDTQYF. CDR3 in DNA: TGTGCCACCAGTGACCCTGGAGCGGGAGGAAAAGATACGCAGTATTTT.

This chain connects TRBV5-1 to TRBJ1-3; D remains unclear. CDR1 and CDR2 (germline): SGHRS, YFSETQ. The CDR3 consists of 15 residues. Trimming removed 2 bases at V and 0 bases at J, with 9 bases between. The DNA for the CDR3 is TGCGCCAGCAGCTTCGACGGGAGCTCTGGAAACACCATATATTTT. Translation: CASSFDGSSGNTIYF.